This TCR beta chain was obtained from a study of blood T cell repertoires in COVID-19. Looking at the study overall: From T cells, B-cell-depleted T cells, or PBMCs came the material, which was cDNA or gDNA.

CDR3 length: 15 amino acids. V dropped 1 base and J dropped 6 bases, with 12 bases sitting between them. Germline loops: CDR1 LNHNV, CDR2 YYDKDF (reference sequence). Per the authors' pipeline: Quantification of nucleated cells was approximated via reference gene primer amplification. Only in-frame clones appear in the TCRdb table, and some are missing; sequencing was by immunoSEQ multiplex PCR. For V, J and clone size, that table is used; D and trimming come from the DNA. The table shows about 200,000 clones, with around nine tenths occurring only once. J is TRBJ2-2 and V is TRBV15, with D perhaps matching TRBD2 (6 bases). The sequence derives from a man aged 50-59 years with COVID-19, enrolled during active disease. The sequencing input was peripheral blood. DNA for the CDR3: TGTGCCACCAGCAGAGCGCTTGGCGGGGCCGGGGAGCTGTTTTTT. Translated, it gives CATSRALGGAGELFF.